Presented here are 22 T cell receptor beta chains from one specimen sequenced in a study of monozygotic twins with inflammatory bowel disease. TCRdb reprocessed the 5' RACE reads and keeps a single row for each CDR3 protein, giving no DNA. This sample lists 170,000 or so distinct CDR3 sequences; its ten largest clones have around 7%. The sequencing sample was made of blood. The receptors originated from a human donor with ulcerative colitis or Crohn's disease, or a healthy co-twin of an affected twin (not recorded which).

This sequence joins TRBV29-1 and TRBJ2-7; TCRdb gives TRBD2 as the D gene, but with no DNA this cannot be confirmed. The CDR3 covers 17 residues. Germline V gene data show CDR1 as SQVTM and CDR2 as ANQGSEA. This chain's CDR3 is CSVVGPLSGSMSYEQYF.

The V and J genes are TRBV4-1 and TRBJ1-6; the D call from TCRdb, TRBD1, cannot be confirmed without DNA. Germline CDR1 MGHRA, CDR2 YSYEKL. This CDR3 has 14 residues. This CDR3 reads CASSQGVGDQPLHF.

V and J are TRBV5-4 and TRBJ2-2. Germline V gene sequence: CDR1 SGHNT, CDR2 YYREEE (reference sequence). CDR3 length: 13 amino acids. The CDR3 region is CASMQRPTGELFF. The full variable domain, in which reference TRBV5-4 and TRBJ2-2 provide the parts outside the CDR3, is ETGVTQSPTHLIKTRGQQVTLRCSSQSGHNTVSWYQQALGQGPQFIFQYYREEENGRGNFPPRFSGLQFPNYSSELNVNALELDDSALYLCASMQRPTGELFFGEGSRLTVL.

This chain joins TRBV5-1 and TRBJ2-2; the TCRdb call, TRBD1, lacks DNA for checking. CDR3 length: 15 residues. The germline V gene has CDR1 SGHRS and CDR2 YFSETQ. The CDR3 reads CASSPRGSVPGELFF.

The chain couples TRBV6-5 to TRBJ1-1; as DNA is missing, the TRBD1 call by TCRdb cannot be tested. Per germline, CDR1 MNHEY and CDR2 SVGAGI. The CDR3 loop spans 17 amino acids. CDR3 sequence reads: CASINTGGAGTNTEAFF.

V and J are TRBV20-1 and TRBJ2-7; TCRdb's D call, TRBD2, is unchecked because there is no DNA. Germline values: CDR1 DFQATT, CDR2 SNEGSKA (reference sequence). The CDR3 sequence is 11 residues long. CDR3 protein: CSARDGLSEYF.

The V gene is TRBV12-3 or TRBV12-4, the J gene TRBJ2-3; lacking DNA, the TRBD2 call made by TCRdb goes unchecked. The CDR3 loop spans 16 amino acids. The CDR3 here is CDSSRTSGVFTDTQYF.

V and J are TRBV7-2 and TRBJ1-5; the D gene TCRdb calls, TRBD1, cannot be checked with no DNA. The CDR3 totals 16 residues. Germline assignment: CDR1 SGHTA and CDR2 FQGNSA. The CDR3 protein is CASSLLTGDSNQPQHF.

J is TRBJ2-3 and V is TRBV27; TCRdb designates TRBD1, a call that cannot be tested without DNA. The germline gives CDR1 MNHEY, CDR2 SMNVEV (reference sequence). CDR3 size: 12 residues. This CDR3 is CASSPPGQPGYF.

V and J are TRBV7-8 and TRBJ2-3; absent DNA, TCRdb's TRBD2 call cannot be checked. Germline V gene data show CDR1 as SGHVS and CDR2 as FQNEAQ. The CDR3 spans 15 residues. The chain's CDR3 is CASSPSGLHTDTQYF.

This rearrangement joins TRBV10-3 to TRBJ1-2. The CDR3 spans 14 residues. Germline CDR1 ENHRY, CDR2 SYGVKD. The CDR3 spells CAISVDGKDYGYTF.

CDR3 sequence: CASSQERGNQPQHF. The J gene is TRBJ1-5, the V gene TRBV4-3. Germline CDR1 reads LGHNA; CDR2 reads YSLEER. This CDR3 has 14 residues.

The chain recombines TRBV10-3 with TRBJ2-1; TCRdb's assignment of TRBD1 cannot be checked, as there is no DNA. CDR3 length: 15 residues. The germline gives CDR1 ENHRY, CDR2 SYGVKD. The CDR3: CAISDPQRSNNEQFF.

The chain links TRBV20-1 to TRBJ2-7; TCRdb reports TRBD1, a call that lacks DNA to check it against. Germline CDR1 is DFQATT and CDR2 is SNEGSKA (reference sequence). The CDR3 is 15 residues long. This chain's CDR3 is CSARDRVRGTYEQYF.

The chain links TRBV18 to TRBJ1-1. Germline V lookup: CDR1 KGHSH, CDR2 LQKENI. This CDR3 is 14 amino acids long. This chain's CDR3 is CASSRDNMNTEAFF.

The gene calls are TRBV20-1 and TRBJ2-7. CDR1 is DFQATT and CDR2 is SNEGSKA in the germline V gene (reference sequence). CDR3 length: 11 residues. The chain's CDR3 is CSARGGYEQYF.

V is TRBV24-1 and J is TRBJ2-1; the D call of TRBD2 rests on TCRdb alone, since no DNA is present to check it. The germline V gene has CDR1 KGHDR and CDR2 SFDVKD. There are 16 residues in the CDR3. The CDR3 sequence is CATSDRGLAAFNEQFF.

CDR3 amino acids: CASSFRTGSGTDTQYF. The gene calls are TRBV28 and TRBJ2-3; TCRdb designates TRBD1, a call that cannot be tested without DNA. Germline CDR1 and CDR2: MDHEN and SYDVKM. The CDR3 totals 16 residues.

The chain has TRBV20-1 and TRBJ2-7; the TCRdb call, TRBD1, lacks DNA for checking. This CDR3 contains 15 residues. Germline values: CDR1 DFQATT, CDR2 SNEGSKA (reference sequence). The CDR3 region is CSARTPQGSRHEQYF.

The chain employs TRBV18 and TRBJ1-1; TCRdb gives TRBD1 as the D gene, but with no DNA this cannot be confirmed. The CDR3 is 12 amino acids. Germline CDR1 KGHSH, CDR2 LQKENI. CDR3 in amino acids: CASSQDRVEAFF. The whole variable domain, remainder taken from reference TRBV18 and TRBJ1-1, is NAGVMQNPRHLVRRRGQEARLRCSPMKGHSHVYWYRQLPEEGLKFMVYLQKENIIDESGMPKERFSAEFPKEGPSILRIQQVVRGDSAAYFCASSQDRVEAFFGQGTRLTVV.

The chain recombines TRBV5-1 with TRBJ2-1; the TRBD2 assignment by TCRdb is unverifiable without DNA. The CDR3 totals 15 residues. Germline-derived CDR1 and CDR2 are SGHRS and YFSETQ. CDR3 region: CASSLESGGYNEQFF.

The V gene is TRBV4-3, the J gene TRBJ2-4; the D call from TCRdb, TRBD2, cannot be confirmed without DNA. CDR1 LGHNA and CDR2 YSLEER come from the germline V gene. This CDR3 has 14 residues. CDR3 in amino acids: CASSQAQRQNIQYF.